The rows below give T cell receptor beta chains drawn from one sample of a study of CD4 and CD8 cells across lung adenocarcinoma regions. TCRdb reprocessed the PCR reads via MiXCR and lists one record per CDR3 protein. The profile shows roughly 18,000 distinct CDR3 sequences, more than 45% of them singletons. Input material: CD8+ T cells from the center of a lung tumor. Receptors were obtained from a female donor with lung adenocarcinoma. The CD4 and CD8 labels of this study may be unreliable. Both conserved end residues are part of each CDR3. A D gene is named only where the DNA matches it firmly. A clone size is listed for some rows: how often the clone was seen (once, few, many), or a class if it is expanded.

-,15,TRBD1,TRBJ2-7,TRBV6-1,TGTGCCAGCAGTGAACCGGGACAGGGATCCTACGAGCAGTACTTC,CASSEPGQGSYEQYF
few,15,-,TRBJ2-1,TRBV6-1,TGTGCCAGCAGACGGGACCGGAGCTCCTACAATGAGCAGTTCTTC,CASRRDRSSYNEQFF
-,12,-,TRBJ2-2,TRBV9,TGTGCCAGCAGCCGAACGGCCGGGGAGCTGTTTTTT,CASSRTAGELFF
-,16,-,TRBJ2-4,TRBV6-1,TGTGCCTGCTGCGTCGCGGGGCGGAGAGGCAAAAACATTCAGTACTTC,CACCVAGRRGKNIQYF
few,14,TRBD1,TRBJ2-7,TRBV6-5,TGTGCCAGCAGTTCCGGGACAGGGGGAGGCGAGCAGTACTTC,CASSSGTGGGEQYF
many,13,-,TRBJ2-5,TRBV6-1,TGTGCCACCAGGGGAAAGCTCCAGAGGGCCCAGTACTTC,CATRGKLQRAQYF
-,15,-,TRBJ1-5,TRBV6-1,TGTGCCAGCAGTGTCTACAAGAATAGCAATCAGCCCCAGCATTTT,CASSVYKNSNQPQHF
-,14,-,TRBJ2-1,TRBV6-5,TGTGCCAGCAGACTCGGCCGTTTTGGCAATGAGCAGTTCTTC,CASRLGRFGNEQFF
-,14,-,TRBJ2-3,TRBV7-2,TGTGCCAGCAGGGGCAGGGGGGCCAAAGACACGCAGTATTTC,CASRGRGAKDTQYF
-,12,TRBD2,TRBJ2-1,TRBV29-1,TGCAGCGGACTAGCGGGGGCTAATGAGCAGTTCTTC,CSGLAGANEQFF
-,13,TRBD1,TRBJ1-2,TRBV6-1,TGTGCCAGCAGTCCGGGACAGGGCCTAGGCTACACCTTC,CASSPGQGLGYTF
-,16,-,TRBJ2-3,TRBV25-1,TGTGCCAGCAGGGAACGGGGGTCTTCTAGCACAGAGACGCAGTATTTT,CASRERGSSSTETQYF
-,15,-,TRBJ2-4,TRBV6-1,TGTGCCAGCAGGGGAGCGGGCTCTGCGAACAACATTCAGTCCTTC,CASRGAGSANNIQSF
-,12,TRBD2,TRBJ2-7,TRBV6-1,TGTGCCAGCAGCGGGGGGGGGGAGGCGCAGTACTTC,CASSGGGEAQYF
medium-sized,17,TRBD2,TRBJ2-3,TRBV6-1,TGTGCCAGCAGTGTTTTAGACAGGAGCGGGAGCCCCGATACGCAGTATTTT,CASSVLDRSGSPDTQYF
medium-sized,14,-,TRBJ2-1,TRBV6-1,TGTGCCAGCAGTCCGGACTCTAGCTACAATGAGCAGTTCTTC,CASSPDSSYNEQFF
-,16,-,TRBJ2-2,TRBV6-1,TGTGCCAGCAGTGACCCCTCTCGGGGGTGCACCGAGGCGCAGTTTTTT,CASSDPSRGCTEAQFF
-,14,-,TRBJ2-3,TRBV6-8,TGTGGCAGCACGGGGATGGGGGCCACAAATACTCAGTATTTC,CGSTGMGATNTQYF
-,14,-,TRBJ2-7,TRBV7-2,TGTGCCAGCAGCTCCGCATTGGCCTCCTACGAGCAGTACTTC,CASSSALASYEQYF
-,14,TRBD1,TRBJ2-3,TRBV6-1,TGTGCCAGCCGACAGGGGCGGGAAGGGGATACGCAGTATTTT,CASRQGREGDTQYF
-,15,-,TRBJ2-5,TRBV10-3,TGTGCCGGGGGGGGGGGGGGCCGGGACCAAGATACGCAGTACTTT,CAGGGGGRDQDTQYF
-,16,TRBD1,TRBJ2-7,TRBV6-1,TGTGCTAGCAGGGGGCTCGGGATTACAAGCACAGATACGCAGTACTTC,CASRGLGITSTDTQYF
few,17,-,TRBJ2-1,TRBV11-1,TGTGCCAGCAGCTTAGCGCCGGATTCCGGGGCGTGGGAGACCCAGTTCTTC,CASSLAPDSGAWETQFF
-,15,TRBD2,TRBJ2-4,TRBV27,TGTGCCAGCAGCCTGGGGGGGGTAGCCCAAAACACTCAGTACTTC,CASSLGGVAQNTQYF
-,13,-,TRBJ2-2,TRBV6-1,TGTGCCAGCGGAGGGGGGTGGGCCGGGGAGCTGTTTTTT,CASGGGWAGELFF
-,13,-,TRBJ2-1,TRBV27,TGTGGCATCCAGGCTGTGCGCACGGATACGCAGTTTTTT,CGIQAVRTDTQFF
-,16,-,TRBJ1-2,TRBV6-1,TGTGCCAGCACTAACAGGCAATGGGATGTTAACTATGGCTACACCTTC,CASTNRQWDVNYGYTF
medium-sized,12,-,TRBJ2-1,TRBV6-1,TGTGCCAGCAGTGCCCTGGGGGATTGGCAGTTCTTC,CASSALGDWQFF
-,17,TRBD1,TRBJ2-3,TRBV6-1,TGTGCCAGCAGTGAAGCCCAGGGGGTGTGGGGCAAAAATACGCAGTATTTC,CASSEAQGVWGKNTQYF
few,16,-,TRBJ2-1,TRBV7-8,TGTGCCAGCAGCGGGCGCGGAACTTTCTCCTACAATGAGCAGTTCTTC,CASSGRGTFSYNEQFF
-,14,-,TRBJ2-3,TRBV12-3/TRBV12-4,TGTGCGGGCAGAGGGGGATGTTGGACAGATACGCAGTATTTC,CAGRGGCWTDTQYF
-,15,TRBD2,TRBJ2-5,TRBV7-2,TGTGCCAGCAACACGGGACTAGCGGGTTACAATGAGCAGTACTTC,CASNTGLAGYNEQYF
many,15,-,TRBJ2-5,TRBV7-2,TGTGCCAGCAACTCCAGAAGGGCCCCTTTGGAGACCCAGTACTTC,CASNSRRAPLETQYF
-,14,-,TRBJ2-3,TRBV27,TGTGGCAGCAGGAGGCTGGGACGCACAGACATTCAGTATTTT,CGSRRLGRTDIQYF
few,15,-,TRBJ2-5,TRBV27,TGTGCCAGCAGTCGGTTTAGTAGGGAGCAAGAGACCCAGTACTTC,CASSRFSREQETQYF
few,15,TRBD2,TRBJ2-1,TRBV3-1,TGTGCCAGCAGCAAGGGACTAGCGGATATTAATGAGCAGTTCTTC,CASSKGLADINEQFF
-,14,-,TRBJ2-4,TRBV7-2,TGCGGCGGCAGGGGGGCGAGGGGGAAAAACACTCAGTATTTC,CGGRGARGKNTQYF
many,10,-,TRBJ2-1,TRBV6-5,TGTGCCAGCGGGGACTATGAGCAGTTCTTC,CASGDYEQFF
-,15,TRBD2,TRBJ2-1,TRBV10-2,TGCGCCAGCAGACCCCCCGGGACTAGATACAATGAGCAGTTCTTC,CASRPPGTRYNEQFF
once,14,-,TRBJ2-5,TRBV7-2,TGTGCCAGCAGCCCTAGCGCGGGGTCCGAGGACCAGTACTTC,CASSPSAGSEDQYF
-,15,TRBD1,TRBJ2-7,TRBV6-1,TGTGCCAGCGGCTCGACAGGGGGCCCCACAGACACGCAGTACTTC,CASGSTGGPTDTQYF
-,13,TRBD2,TRBJ2-5,TRBV28,TGTGCCAGCAGCACCCAGGGACATTTAGCGGGGGGCTTT,CASSTQGHLAGGF
-,13,TRBD2,TRBJ2-7,TRBV6-1,TGTGCCAGCAGTCCAGTTGACTCGGGGGGGCAGTACTTC,CASSPVDSGGQYF
medium-sized,15,TRBD1,TRBJ2-2,TRBV10-3,TGTGCCATCAGGTCCGGGACAGGGAACACCGGGGAGCTGTTTTTT,CAIRSGTGNTGELFF
few,17,-,TRBJ2-7,TRBV6-1,TGTGCCAGCAGTGAAGACCCCAGTTCTTCCTATCCCCGCGAGCAGTACTTC,CASSEDPSSSYPREQYF
many,15,-,TRBJ2-5,TRBV27,TGTGCCAGCAGTTTACGGCAGACCGACCAAGAGACCCAGTACTTC,CASSLRQTDQETQYF
many,13,-,TRBJ1-2,TRBV6-5,TGTGCCAGCAGTTACTCGAGGGGGTATGGCTACACCTTC,CASSYSRGYGYTF
once,16,-,TRBJ2-4,TRBV10-2,TGCGCCAGCAGTGATCCAGGGCGGGGTGACAAAAACACTCAGTACTTC,CASSDPGRGDKNTQYF
medium-sized,15,-,TRBJ2-6,TRBV6-5,TGTGCCAGCAGTCCCGGGGGGCCTGGGGCCAACGTCCTGACTTTC,CASSPGGPGANVLTF
medium-sized,18,TRBD2,TRBJ2-5,TRBV7-2,TGTGCCAGCAGCTTAGGGAGCGGGCTAGCGGGGGCGGGGGAGACCCAGTACTTC,CASSLGSGLAGAGETQYF
-,15,TRBD2,TRBJ2-1,TRBV7-2,TGTGCCAGCAGCCGACCGGGGGGGTTGCAAGAGACCCAGTTCTTC,CASSRPGGLQETQFF
-,15,-,TRBJ1-5,TRBV6-5,TGTGCCAGCAGTTATACAGTGAATAGCAATCAGCCCCTCCATTTT,CASSYTVNSNQPLHF
once,12,-,TRBJ2-1,TRBV27,TGTGCCAGCAGTTTCCAAGCCTCTGAGCAGTTCTTC,CASSFQASEQFF
few,16,-,TRBJ2-6,TRBV6-1,TGTGCCAGCACCCTATCGGGGAACAGCGGGGCCAACGTCCTGACTTTC,CASTLSGNSGANVLTF